The T cell receptor (beta chain) described here comes from a study of CD8 T cells in ankylosing spondylitis (dated by TCRdb to the late 2010s). Background for the entire study: The study set out to find disease-linked TCR variants by profiling T cell receptor beta repertoires in ankylosing spondylitis patients and healthy donors. The full study cohort was made up of approximately 24 ankylosing spondylitis patients and about a hundred healthy donors. Peripheral blood was sampled, and synovial fluid was additionally collected from ankylosing spondylitis patients. Study-wide findings and limitations: A TCR beta motif of 8 or 9 highly homologous amino acid variants appeared characteristic of blood from ankylosing spondylitis patients. Some motif variants were previously reported in synovial fluid and blood of reactive arthritis patients, suggesting common disease-initiation mechanisms. The disease-linked clones were reported to be significantly enriched in matched synovial fluid samples from ankylosing spondylitis patients. In peripheral blood, the disease-linked clones were found at relatively low frequencies and had a CD8+ phenotype.

Comment on this clonotype: The target of this receptor is not known. No base quality information exists; no much larger clone differs at one position.

Data came from an Illumina HiSeq 2500. TCR beta libraries were prepared by quantitative 5'-RACE with molecular barcodes. Under the source paper's analysis protocol: A new computational method based on a probabilistic model of VDJ rearrangement was used to identify disease-linked TCR variants. The public sequencing data were trimmed at Q25 with fastp and processed into clonotypes with MiXCR by TCRdb, which kept only in-frame beta chains. A single entry per CDR3 protein holds the most common genes and DNA from its merged rows. The V and J calls and clone size come from TCRdb's table, not from the authors' own analysis. Across this sample there are roughly 260,000 distinct CDR3 sequences, with 15% to 20% seen only once. Together, the top ten hold under 8.5% of the sample. Reading the germline V gene gives CDR1 SGHDN and CDR2 FVKESK. The CDR3 starts with the cysteine, ends with the valine, and has 14 residues. This entry keeps only the CDR3 DNA: 42 bases, framed from base 1. V is reduced by 8 bases and J by 0 bases, leaving a spacing of 14 bases between them.

Sequenced input: blood, either unsorted or a sorted T cell fraction (not recorded which). This receptor was taken from a male donor with ankylosing spondylitis or in good health (not recorded which). The sequence links TRBV14 to TRBJ2-7, with no D gene named confidently. The sequence in DNA is TGTGCCAGCGCTGGGAAGGGTCGCTCCTACGAGCAGTACGTC. Its translation reads: CASAGKGRSYEQYV.